One and the same sample provided the 18 T cell receptor beta chains below, sequenced in a study of early T cells in non-severe SARS-CoV-2 infection. A single record per CDR3 protein comes from TCRdb applying MiXCR to the 5' RACE reads. The top ten clones hold around 7.5% of a sample with about 80,000 distinct CDR3 sequences, roughly 4.7% of them seen once. Sample: whole blood, taken at baseline. The source is an adult who was a healthcare worker with PCR-confirmed SARS-CoV-2 infection or an uninfected control (not recorded which).

This clonotype occurred a few times. This chain connects TRBV27 to TRBJ2-5; TRBD2 might be the D (6 bases). This CDR3 region has 14 residues. The germline CDR1 and CDR2 sequences are MNHEY and SMNVEV (reference sequence). V lost 3 bases, J lost 5 bases, and 13 bases lay in between. CDR3 nucleotide sequence: TGTGCCAGCAGTTTGGCGGGGCTAACGGAGACCCAGTACTTC. Residues: CASSLAGLTETQYF.

This clonotype was seen many times. The chain carries TRBV12-3 or TRBV12-4 and TRBJ1-2; D gene unclear. The CDR3 length is 14 residues. The V end was cut by 8 bases, the J end by 6 bases, with 19 bases between. CDR3 nucleotide sequence: TGTGCCAGCTTTTATAGGGATGCCTCCGATGGCTACACCTTC. Protein product: CASFYRDASDGYTF.

The chain carries TRBV5-4 and TRBJ2-1; TRBD2 aligns across 8 bases. Germline values: CDR1 SGHNT, CDR2 YYREEE (reference sequence). V was clipped by 2 bases and J by 0 bases; unmatched bases: 4. The CDR3 has 16 residues. CDR3 coding DNA: TGTGCCAGCAGCTTCACACTAGCGGCCTCCTACAATGAGCAGTTCTTC. Its protein product is CASSFTLAASYNEQFF. Together with reference TRBV5-4 and TRBJ2-1, the CDR3 gives the full variable domain: ETGVTQSPTHLIKTRGQQVTLRCSSQSGHNTVSWYQQALGQGPQFIFQYYREEENGRGNFPPRFSGLQFPNYSSELNVNALELDDSALYLCASSFTLAASYNEQFFGPGTRLTVL.

This clonotype was seen many times. The chain recombines TRBV12-3 or TRBV12-4 with TRBJ1-3; 8 bases match TRBD1. This CDR3 region has 15 residues. Trimming cost V 5 bases and J 1 base; bases outside gene matches: 4. The CDR3 region has the DNA TGTGCCAGCAGTGGGGACAGGCAGTCTGGAAACACCATATATTTT. Protein sequence: CASSGDRQSGNTIYF.

This clonotype was recorded at least ten times. The J gene is TRBJ2-3, the V gene TRBV9; D remains ambiguous. The V gene's germline CDR1 is SGDLS and CDR2 YYNGEE. CDR3 length equals 18 residues. V was shortened by 3 bases and J by 4 bases, with 24 bases between the two germline ends. This chain's CDR3 is CASSGLLRTDLPADTQYF. In DNA form, the CDR3 reads TGTGCCAGCAGCGGTCTCCTCCGGACGGACCTACCTGCAGATACGCAGTATTTT. Based on the CDR3 plus reference TRBV9 and TRBJ2-3, the full variable domain is DSGVTQTPKHLITATGQRVTLRCSPRSGDLSVYWYQQSLDQGLQFLIQYYNGEERAKGNILERFSAQQFPDLHSELNLSSLELGDSALYFCASSGLLRTDLPADTQYFGPGTRLTVL.

The chain employs TRBV5-1 and TRBJ2-7, with D unclear. Germline values: CDR1 SGHRS, CDR2 YFSETQ. This CDR3 has 17 amino acids. Trimming took 0 bases from V and 7 from J, leaving 23 bases between them. CDR3 nucleotides: TGCGCCAGCAGCTTGGACCGGTCCAAGGGTTCCGTCGCGGAGCAGTACTTC. This sequence encodes CASSLDRSKGSVAEQYF.

This clonotype was found many times. The chain uses TRBV7-9 and TRBJ2-7; weak D call: TRBD2 (5 bases). Trimming removed 2 bases at V and 2 bases at J, with 10 bases between. Germline lookup yields CDR1 SEHNR and CDR2 FQNEAQ (reference sequence). The CDR3 has 14 amino acids. In nucleotides, the CDR3 is TGTGCCAGCAGCTTAACGGGATGGGCCTACGAGCAGTACTTC. Its translation is CASSLTGWAYEQYF.

This clonotype was observed at least ten times. The V gene is TRBV11-1, the J gene TRBJ2-7, with 8 bases lining up with TRBD2. This CDR3 is built from 15 residues. V shed 2 bases, J shed 3 bases, and the junction held 6 bases outside the gene matches. Germline V lookup: CDR1 SGHAT, CDR2 FQDESV (reference sequence). The CDR3 DNA follows: TGTGCCAGCAGCTTAAGCGGGGGACTTTTCTACGAGCAGTACTTC. Amino acids: CASSLSGGLFYEQYF.

The sample holds a few counts of this clonotype. The chain combines TRBV28 with TRBJ1-6; TRBD1 is a possible D gene (6 bases). CDR1 and CDR2 (germline): MDHEN, SYDVKM. V shed 6 bases and J shed 5 bases, with 14 bases lying between them. The CDR3 is 15 residues long. The CDR3 spells CASRLGGHHNSPLHF. CDR3 DNA sequence: TGTGCCAGCAGGCTAGGGGGACACCATAATTCACCCCTCCACTTT.

This clonotype was counted many times. V is TRBV20-1 and J is TRBJ2-3; D gene uncertain. Trimming left V 7 bases short and J 0 bases short, with 20 bases between. Germline CDR1 is DFQATT and CDR2 is SNEGSKA (reference sequence). CDR3 length: 16 amino acids. This CDR3 is CSVTSPEAMSTDTQYF. The CDR3, as DNA: TGCAGTGTAACCAGTCCTGAGGCTATGAGCACAGATACGCAGTATTTT.

This clonotype was counted at least ten times. The CDR3 DNA is TGTGCCAGCAGCCAAATCTCTGGACAGATACTCTATGGCTACACCTTC. Translated: CASSQISGQILYGYTF. V usage is TRBV5-4 and J usage is TRBJ1-2; possibly TRBD1 for D (6 bases). From germline, CDR1 is SGHNT and CDR2 YYREEE (reference sequence). Trimming stripped 4 bases from V and 4 bases from J, with 20 bases between. The CDR3 contains 16 residues. Looking up the rest from reference TRBV5-4 and TRBJ1-2 gives the full variable domain: ETGVTQSPTHLIKTRGQQVTLRCSSQSGHNTVSWYQQALGQGPQFIFQYYREEENGRGNFPPRFSGLQFPNYSSELNVNALELDDSALYLCASSQISGQILYGYTFGSGTRLTVV.

This clonotype was counted at least ten times. The gene calls are TRBV9 and TRBJ2-3, with D possibly TRBD2 on 6 matching bases. Per the germline V gene, CDR1 is SGDLS and CDR2 is YYNGEE. The CDR3 spans 14 residues. V was shortened by 7 bases and J by 0 bases, with 12 bases between the two germline ends. Here the CDR3 DNA reads TGTGCCAGCTGTCCGGGGGATAGCACAGATACGCAGTATTTT. Translating it yields CASCPGDSTDTQYF.

The table lists this clonotype with many counts. The rearrangement joins TRBV5-1 to TRBJ2-1; D is ambiguous. This CDR3 has 15 residues. Germline CDR1 is SGHRS and CDR2 is YFSETQ. V gave up 1 base and J gave up 8 bases, with 16 bases separating them. The CDR3 nucleotides are TGCGCCAGCAGCTTGCCACTTGGTACGACCGATGAGCAGTTCTTC. Translation gives CASSLPLGTTDEQFF.

Many counts were recorded for this clonotype. The CDR3 DNA reads TGTGCCAGCAGCTTGAAGGAGGGGAACACTGAAGCTTTCTTT. Protein: CASSLKEGNTEAFF. V is TRBV5-4 and J is TRBJ1-1; unclear D gene. V lost 1 base, J lost 1 base, and 8 bases lay in between. CDR1 and CDR2 (germline): SGHNT, YYREEE (reference sequence). The CDR3 spans 14 residues.

This clonotype occurred many times. The V gene is TRBV7-6, the J gene TRBJ1-1, with D unresolved. With 5 bases removed from V and 5 bases from J, the gap between germline ends came to 12 bases. The CDR3 covers 13 residues. Germline V gives CDR1 SGHVS, CDR2 FNYEAQ. CDR3 DNA sequence: TGTGCCAGCAGCCGAACCGGCATTACTGAAGCTTTCTTT. Amino acids: CASSRTGITEAFF.

The chain recombines TRBV11-2 with TRBJ2-7, with 9 bases lining up with TRBD2. Germline assignment: CDR1 SGHAT and CDR2 FQNNGV. This CDR3 comprises 15 residues. V shed 7 bases, J shed 0 bases, and the junction held 7 bases outside the gene matches. The CDR3 is CASTRNSGSSYEQYF. The CDR3 nucleotides are TGTGCCAGCACCCGGAATAGCGGGAGCTCCTACGAGCAGTACTTC.

CDR3 nucleotide sequence: TGTGCCAGCAGCGTACAGGGGGTTGGCTCCTACGAGCAGTACTTC. Amino acids: CASSVQGVGSYEQYF. The V call is TRBV7-2, the J call TRBJ2-7; TRBD1 matches 8 bases. The trim removed 5 bases at V and 0 bases at J, leaving 6 bases unmatched. Germline-derived CDR1 and CDR2 are SGHTA and FQGNSA. CDR3 length: 15 residues.

This clonotype was observed a handful of times. This sequence joins TRBV11-2 and TRBJ2-4; D is perhaps TRBD2 (5 bases). The germline V and J ends were trimmed by 7 bases and 3 bases, with 13 bases remaining between them. This CDR3 comprises 14 residues. The germline V gene has CDR1 SGHAT and CDR2 FQNNGV. The CDR3 region is CASTAGVVKNIQYF. Here the CDR3 DNA reads TGTGCCAGCACCGCGGGCGTGGTCAAAAACATTCAGTACTTC.